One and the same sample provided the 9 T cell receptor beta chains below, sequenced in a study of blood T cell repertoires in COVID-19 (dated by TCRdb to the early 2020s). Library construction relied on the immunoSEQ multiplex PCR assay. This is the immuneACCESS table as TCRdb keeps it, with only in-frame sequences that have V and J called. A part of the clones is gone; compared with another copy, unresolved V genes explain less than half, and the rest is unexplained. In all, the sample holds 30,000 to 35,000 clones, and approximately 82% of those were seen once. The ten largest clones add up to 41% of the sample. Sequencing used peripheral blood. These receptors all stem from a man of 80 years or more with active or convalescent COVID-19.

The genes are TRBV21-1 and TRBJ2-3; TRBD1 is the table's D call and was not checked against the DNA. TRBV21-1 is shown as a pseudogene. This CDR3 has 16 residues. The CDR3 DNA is TGTGCCAGCAGCAAAGCGCGGCAGGGTTGGACAGATACGCAGTATTTT. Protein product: CASSKARQGWTDTQYF.

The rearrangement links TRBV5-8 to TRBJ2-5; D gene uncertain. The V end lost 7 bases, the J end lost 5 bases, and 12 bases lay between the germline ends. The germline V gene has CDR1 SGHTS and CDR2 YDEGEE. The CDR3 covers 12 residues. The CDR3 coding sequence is TGTGCCAGCGGTCAGGTCCCGGAGACCCAGTACTTC. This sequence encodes CASGQVPETQYF.

The CDR3 sequence is CASSQDRPIGLAGFFTDTQYF. The DNA for the CDR3 is TGTGCCAGCAGCCAAGATCGCCCCATAGGACTAGCGGGATTCTTCACAGATACGCAGTATTTT. The chain is built from TRBV4-2 and TRBJ2-3, with 12 bases lining up with TRBD2. In germline, CDR1 is LGHNA, CDR2 YNFKEQ. After removal of 0 bases from V and 2 bases from J, the junction contained 15 bases not matched to a gene. The CDR3 is made up of 21 amino acids.

CDR3 amino acids: CASSQAEGGALNGYTF. CDR3 sequence (DNA): TGCGCCAGCAGCCAAGCCGAGGGGGGGGCACTAAACGGCTACACCTTC. This rearrangement joins TRBV4-3 to TRBJ1-2, with D possibly matching TRBD1 (6 bases). Per the germline V gene, CDR1 is LGHNA and CDR2 is YSLEER. Deletions cut 1 base from V and 8 bases from J, with 20 bases between. CDR3 length: 16 amino acids.

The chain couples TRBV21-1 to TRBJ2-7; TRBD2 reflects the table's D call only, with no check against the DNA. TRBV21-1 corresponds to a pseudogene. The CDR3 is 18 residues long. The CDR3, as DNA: TGTGCCAGCAGCAAAGCCGAGGCGGCTAGCGGGTCCTCCTACGAGCAGTACTTC. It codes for CASSKAEAASGSSYEQYF.

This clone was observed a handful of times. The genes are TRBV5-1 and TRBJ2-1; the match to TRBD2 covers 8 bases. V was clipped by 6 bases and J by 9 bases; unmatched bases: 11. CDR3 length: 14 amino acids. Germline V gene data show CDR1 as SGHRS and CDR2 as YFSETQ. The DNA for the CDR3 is TGCGCCAGCACTCGGGAGGGGCTAGGTGGTGAGCAGTTCTTC. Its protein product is CASTREGLGGEQFF.

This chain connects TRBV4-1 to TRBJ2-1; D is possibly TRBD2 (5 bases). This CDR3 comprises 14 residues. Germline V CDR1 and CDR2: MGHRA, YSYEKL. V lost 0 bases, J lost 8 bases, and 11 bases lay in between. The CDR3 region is CASSQDPVRDEQFF. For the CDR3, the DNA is TGCGCCAGCAGCCAAGATCCCGTGAGGGATGAGCAGTTCTTC.

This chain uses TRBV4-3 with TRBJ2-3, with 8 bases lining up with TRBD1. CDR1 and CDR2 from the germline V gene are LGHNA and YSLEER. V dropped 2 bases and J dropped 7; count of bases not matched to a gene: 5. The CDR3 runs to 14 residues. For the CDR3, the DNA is TGCGCCAGCAGCCAACTTGACAGGGGTAATACGCAGTATTTT. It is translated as CASSQLDRGNTQYF.

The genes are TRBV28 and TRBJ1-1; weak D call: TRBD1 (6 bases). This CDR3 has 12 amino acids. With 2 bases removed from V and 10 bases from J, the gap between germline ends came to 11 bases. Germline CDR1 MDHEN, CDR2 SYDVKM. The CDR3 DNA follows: TGTGCCAGCAGTTTAGGGGGCTCGAGAGCTTTCTTT. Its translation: CASSLGGSRAFF.